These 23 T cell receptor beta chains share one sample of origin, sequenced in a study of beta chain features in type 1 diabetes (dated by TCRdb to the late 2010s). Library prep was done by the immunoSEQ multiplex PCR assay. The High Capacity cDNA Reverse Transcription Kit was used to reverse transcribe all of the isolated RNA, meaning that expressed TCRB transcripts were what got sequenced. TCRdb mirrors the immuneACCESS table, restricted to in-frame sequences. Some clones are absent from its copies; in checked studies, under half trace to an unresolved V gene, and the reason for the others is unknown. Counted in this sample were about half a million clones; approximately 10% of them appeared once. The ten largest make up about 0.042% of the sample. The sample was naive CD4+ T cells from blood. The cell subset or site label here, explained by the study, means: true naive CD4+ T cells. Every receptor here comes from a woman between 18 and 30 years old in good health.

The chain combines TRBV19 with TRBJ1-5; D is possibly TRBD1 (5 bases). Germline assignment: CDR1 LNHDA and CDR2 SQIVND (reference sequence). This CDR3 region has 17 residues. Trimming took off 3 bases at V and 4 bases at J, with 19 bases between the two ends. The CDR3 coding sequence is TGTGCCAGTAGTATTGATGCCAGCTGGGGCTTTAATCAGCCCCAGCATTTT. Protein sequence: CASSIDASWGFNQPQHF.

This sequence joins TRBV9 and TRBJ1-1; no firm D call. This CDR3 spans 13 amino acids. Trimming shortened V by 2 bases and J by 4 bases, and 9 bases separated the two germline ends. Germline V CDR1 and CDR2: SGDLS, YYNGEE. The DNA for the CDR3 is TGTGCCAGCAGCGTGATAAGTTCCACTGAAGCTTTCTTT. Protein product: CASSVISSTEAFF.

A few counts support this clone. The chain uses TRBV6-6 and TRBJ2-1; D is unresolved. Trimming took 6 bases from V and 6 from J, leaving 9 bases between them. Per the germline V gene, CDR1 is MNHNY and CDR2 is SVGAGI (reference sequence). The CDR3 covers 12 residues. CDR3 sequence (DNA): TGTGCCAGCAGCTACCCACCCAATGAGCAGTTCTTC. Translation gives CASSYPPNEQFF.

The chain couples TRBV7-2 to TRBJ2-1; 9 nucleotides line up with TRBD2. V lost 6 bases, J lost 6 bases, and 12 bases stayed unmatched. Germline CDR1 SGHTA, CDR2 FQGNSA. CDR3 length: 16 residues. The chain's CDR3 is CASRFNSGSNTNEQFF. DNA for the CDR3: TGTGCCAGCAGATTTAATAGCGGGAGTAACACCAATGAGCAGTTCTTC.

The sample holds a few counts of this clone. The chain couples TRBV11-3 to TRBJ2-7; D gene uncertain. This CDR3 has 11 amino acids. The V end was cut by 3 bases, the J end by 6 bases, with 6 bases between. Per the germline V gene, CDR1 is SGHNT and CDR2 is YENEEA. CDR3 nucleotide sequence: TGTGCCAGCAGCTTCCAACTCGAGCAGTACTTC. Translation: CASSFQLEQYF.

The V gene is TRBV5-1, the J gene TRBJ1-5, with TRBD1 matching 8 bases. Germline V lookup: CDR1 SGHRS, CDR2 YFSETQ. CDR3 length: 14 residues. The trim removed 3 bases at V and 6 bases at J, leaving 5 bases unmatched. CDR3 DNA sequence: TGCGCCAGCAGCTACGGACAGGGCACTCAGCCCCAGCATTTT. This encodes CASSYGQGTQPQHF.

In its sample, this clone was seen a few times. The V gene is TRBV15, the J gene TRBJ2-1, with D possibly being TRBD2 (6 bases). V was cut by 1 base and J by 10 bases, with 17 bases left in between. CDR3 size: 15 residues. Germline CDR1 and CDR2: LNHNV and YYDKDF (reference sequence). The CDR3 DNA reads TGTGCCACCAGCAGAGGATCAACTCTAGCGTTCGAGCAGTTCTTC. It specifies CATSRGSTLAFEQFF.

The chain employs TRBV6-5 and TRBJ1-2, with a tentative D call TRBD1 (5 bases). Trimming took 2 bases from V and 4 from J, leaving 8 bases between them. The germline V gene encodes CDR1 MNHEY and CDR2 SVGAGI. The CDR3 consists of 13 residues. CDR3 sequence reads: CASSYGAFYGYTF. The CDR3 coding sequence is TGTGCCAGCAGTTACGGGGCCTTCTATGGCTACACCTTC.

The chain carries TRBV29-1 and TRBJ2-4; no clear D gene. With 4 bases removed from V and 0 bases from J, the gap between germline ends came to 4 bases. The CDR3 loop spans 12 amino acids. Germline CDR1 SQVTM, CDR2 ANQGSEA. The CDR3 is CSVVRAKNIQYF. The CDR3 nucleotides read TGCAGCGTTGTCCGAGCCAAAAACATTCAGTACTTC.

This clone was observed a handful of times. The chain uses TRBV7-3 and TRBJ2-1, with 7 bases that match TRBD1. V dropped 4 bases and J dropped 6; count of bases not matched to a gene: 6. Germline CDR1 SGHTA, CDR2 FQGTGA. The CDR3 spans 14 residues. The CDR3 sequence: CASSSRGLINEQFF. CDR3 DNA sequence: TGTGCCAGCAGCTCGAGGGGGCTAATCAATGAGCAGTTCTTC. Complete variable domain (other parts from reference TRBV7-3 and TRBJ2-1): GAGVSQTPSNKVTEKGKYVELRCDPISGHTALYWYRQSLGQGPEFLIYFQGTGAADDSGLPNDRFFAVRPEGSVSTLKIQRTERGDSAVYLCASSSRGLINEQFFGPGTRLTVL.

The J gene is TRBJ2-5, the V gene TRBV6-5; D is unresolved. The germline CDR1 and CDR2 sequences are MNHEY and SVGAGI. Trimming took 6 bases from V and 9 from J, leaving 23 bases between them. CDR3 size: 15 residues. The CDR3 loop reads CASSPGWSQSEAQYF. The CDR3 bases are TGTGCCAGCAGCCCGGGTTGGAGCCAGAGCGAGGCCCAGTACTTC.

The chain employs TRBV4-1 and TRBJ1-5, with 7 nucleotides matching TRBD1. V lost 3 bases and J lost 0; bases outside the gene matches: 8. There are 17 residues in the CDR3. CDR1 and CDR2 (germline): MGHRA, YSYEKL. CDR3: CASSHHRDSYSNQPQHF. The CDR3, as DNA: TGCGCCAGCAGCCATCACCGGGACAGCTATAGCAATCAGCCCCAGCATTTT.

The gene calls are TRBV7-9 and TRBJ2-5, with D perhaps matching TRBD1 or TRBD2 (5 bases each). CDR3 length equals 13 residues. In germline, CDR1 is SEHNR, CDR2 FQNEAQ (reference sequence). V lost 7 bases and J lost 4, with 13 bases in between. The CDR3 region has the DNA TGTGCCAGCACCGGGGTGGGGCGAGAGACCCAGTACTTC. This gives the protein CASTGVGRETQYF. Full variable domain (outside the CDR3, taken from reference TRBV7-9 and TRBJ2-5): DTGVSQNPRHKITKRGQNVTFRCDPISEHNRLYWYRQTLGQGPEFLTYFQNEAQLEKSRLLSDRFSAERPKGSFSTLEIQRTEQGDSAMYLCASTGVGRETQYFGPGTRLLVL.

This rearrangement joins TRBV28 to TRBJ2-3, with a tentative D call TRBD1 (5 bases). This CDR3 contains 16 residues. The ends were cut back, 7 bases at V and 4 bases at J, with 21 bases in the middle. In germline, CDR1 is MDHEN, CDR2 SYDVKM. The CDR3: CASNSPRRAGPDTQYF. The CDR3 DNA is TGTGCCAGCAATTCCCCGCGCCGTGCAGGGCCAGATACGCAGTATTTT.

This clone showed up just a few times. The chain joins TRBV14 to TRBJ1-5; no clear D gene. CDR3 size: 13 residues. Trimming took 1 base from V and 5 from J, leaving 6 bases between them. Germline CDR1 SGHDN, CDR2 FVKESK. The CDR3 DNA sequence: TGTGCCAGCAGCCAAGGGAACGATCAGCCCCAGCATTTT. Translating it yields CASSQGNDQPQHF.

CDR3 bases: TGTGCCAGCAGCCCAACCTCGGTAACTAGCACAGATACGCAGTATTTT. It codes for CASSPTSVTSTDTQYF. The gene calls are TRBV9 and TRBJ2-3; D is undetermined. The germline gives CDR1 SGDLS, CDR2 YYNGEE. The CDR3 is 16 amino acids. Trimming shortened V by 4 bases and J by 0 bases, and 15 bases separated the two germline ends.

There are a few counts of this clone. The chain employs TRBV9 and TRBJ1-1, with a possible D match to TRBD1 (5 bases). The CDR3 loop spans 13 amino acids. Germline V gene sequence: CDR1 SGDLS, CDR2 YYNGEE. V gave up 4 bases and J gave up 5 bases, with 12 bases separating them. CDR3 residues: CASSISGGTEAFF. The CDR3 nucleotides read TGTGCCAGCAGCATTAGTGGGGGAACTGAAGCTTTCTTT.

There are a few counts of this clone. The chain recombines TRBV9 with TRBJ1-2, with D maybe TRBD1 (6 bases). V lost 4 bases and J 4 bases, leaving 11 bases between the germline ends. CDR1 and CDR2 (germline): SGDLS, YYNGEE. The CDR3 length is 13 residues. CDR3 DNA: TGTGCCAGCAGCCTGGGGGCCCTCTATGGCTACACCTTC. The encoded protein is CASSLGALYGYTF.

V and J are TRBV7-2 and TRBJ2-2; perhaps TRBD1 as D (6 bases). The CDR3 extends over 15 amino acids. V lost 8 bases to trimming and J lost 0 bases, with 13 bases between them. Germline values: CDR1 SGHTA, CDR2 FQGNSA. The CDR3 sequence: CASGDTFANTGELFF. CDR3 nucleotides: TGTGCCAGCGGGGACACATTCGCGAACACCGGGGAGCTGTTTTTT.

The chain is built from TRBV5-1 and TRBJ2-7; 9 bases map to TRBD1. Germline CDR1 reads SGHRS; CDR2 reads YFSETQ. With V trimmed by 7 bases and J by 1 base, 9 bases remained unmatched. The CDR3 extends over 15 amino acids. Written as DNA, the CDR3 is TGCGCCAGCTCAACCGGGACAGGGAATTCCTACGAGCAGTACGTC. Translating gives CASSTGTGNSYEQYV.

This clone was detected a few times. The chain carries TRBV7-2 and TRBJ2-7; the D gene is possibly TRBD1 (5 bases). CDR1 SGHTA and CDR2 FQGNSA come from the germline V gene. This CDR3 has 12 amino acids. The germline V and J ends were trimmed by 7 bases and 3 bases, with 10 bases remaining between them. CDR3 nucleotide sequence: TGTGCCAGCACCCCCGGACACTACGAGCAGTACTTC. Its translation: CASTPGHYEQYF.

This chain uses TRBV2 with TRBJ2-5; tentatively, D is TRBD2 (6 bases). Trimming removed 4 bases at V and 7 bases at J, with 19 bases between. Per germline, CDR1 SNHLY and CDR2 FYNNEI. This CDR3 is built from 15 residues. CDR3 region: CASSAAGLEGWTQYF. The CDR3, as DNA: TGTGCCAGCAGTGCCGCGGGGCTCGAGGGTTGGACCCAGTACTTC. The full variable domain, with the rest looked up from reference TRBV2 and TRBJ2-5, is EPEVTQTPSHQVTQMGQEVILRCVPISNHLYFYWYRQILGQKVEFLVSFYNNEISEKSEIFDDQFSVERPDGSNFTLKIRSTKLEDSAMYFCASSAAGLEGWTQYFGPGTRLLVL.

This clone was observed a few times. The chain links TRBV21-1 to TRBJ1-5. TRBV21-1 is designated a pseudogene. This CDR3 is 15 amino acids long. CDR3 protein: CASSDTPKSNQPQHF. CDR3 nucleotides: TGTGCCAGCAGCGATACTCCAAAGAGCAATCAGCCCCAGCATTTT.